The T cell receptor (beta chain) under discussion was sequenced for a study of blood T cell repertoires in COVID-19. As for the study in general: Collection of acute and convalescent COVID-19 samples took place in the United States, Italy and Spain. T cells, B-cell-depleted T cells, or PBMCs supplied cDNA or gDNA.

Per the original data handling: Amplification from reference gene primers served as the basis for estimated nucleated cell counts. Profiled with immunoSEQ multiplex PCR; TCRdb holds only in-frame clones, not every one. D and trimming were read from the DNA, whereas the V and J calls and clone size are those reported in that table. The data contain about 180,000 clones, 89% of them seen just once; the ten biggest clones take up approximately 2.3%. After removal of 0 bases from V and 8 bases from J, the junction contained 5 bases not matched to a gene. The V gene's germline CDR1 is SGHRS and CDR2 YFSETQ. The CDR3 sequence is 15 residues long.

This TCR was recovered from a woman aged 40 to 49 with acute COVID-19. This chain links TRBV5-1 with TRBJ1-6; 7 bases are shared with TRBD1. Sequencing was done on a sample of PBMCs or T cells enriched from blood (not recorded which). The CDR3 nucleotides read TGCGCCAGCAGCTTGGCCGGGACAGTGTATTCACCCCTCCACTTT. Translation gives CASSLAGTVYSPLHF.